This T cell receptor beta chain was sequenced in a study of blood T cell repertoires in COVID-19. Study information: The United States, Italy and Spain provided the acute and convalescent COVID-19 samples. PBMCs, B-cell-depleted T cells, or T cells were the source of the cDNA or gDNA that made up the material.

As handled by the study authors: Reference gene primer amplification in the assay estimated nucleated cell counts. Assay: immunoSEQ multiplex PCR; the TCRdb copy retains only in-frame clones and omits some. D and trimming come from the DNA, and the V and J calls and clone size come from that table. Among about 120,000 clones listed, 85% to 90% were seen once. The CDR3 loop spans 12 amino acids. V lost 8 bases and J lost 4, with 11 bases in between. Germline lookup yields CDR1 SNHLY and CDR2 FYNNEI. The rearrangement links TRBV2 to TRBJ1-1; D ambiguous. The material sequenced was peripheral blood. The receptor comes from a human donor with acute or convalescent COVID-19. The donor label of this sample is uncertain. CDR3 loop: CASRAELTEAFF. The CDR3 nucleotides read TGTGCCAGCCGTGCCGAGCTCACTGAAGCTTTCTTT.